The next 10 T cell receptor beta chains were all read from a single sample in a study of vaccination and CD4 T cells after COVID-19. Their antigens remain unidentified. Described treatment: approximately 10-day PBMC culture with coronavirus spike peptide pools or control peptides (ViraFEST assay). The Oncomine TCR Beta short-read assay sequenced DNA from cultured CD4+ T cells. Each CDR3 protein gets one entry after TCRdb re-called the PCR reads with MiXCR. The table lists fewer than 4,500 distinct CDR3 sequences, around a sixth of them singletons. Sequencing was carried out using CD4+ T cells from blood, cultured in vitro. The receptor set was obtained from a human donor who had recovered from COVID-19.

This clonotype was seen more than once but under ten times. CDR3 residues: CASGGLAGTETQYF. The CDR3 nucleotides are TGTGCCAGCGGGGGACTAGCGGGGACCGAGACCCAGTACTTC. The chain carries TRBV12-3 or TRBV12-4 and TRBJ2-5; 13 bases are shared with TRBD2. V lost 8 bases, J lost 5 bases, and 5 bases stayed unmatched. CDR3 size: 14 residues.

By share, this clonotype ranks as medium-sized. This chain connects TRBV7-3 to TRBJ2-2, with D perhaps TRBD2 (6 bases). The CDR3 has 13 residues. In germline, CDR1 is SGHTA, CDR2 FQGTGA. Deletions cut 3 bases from V and 6 bases from J, with 8 bases between. CDR3 DNA sequence: TGTGCCAGCAGCTTTCCGGGGGCCGGGGAGCTGTTTTTT. Translating it yields CASSFPGAGELFF.

Details on this clonotype: The junction departs from the called germline gene at one end, perhaps through a read error. This sequence joins TRBV18 and TRBJ1-2; no clear D gene. The CDR3 is 13 amino acids. The V gene's germline CDR1 is KGHSH and CDR2 LQKENI. The CDR3 region has the DNA TGTGCCAGCTCACCACAAACGGACTATAGCTACACCTTC. As protein: CASSPQTDYSYTF.

This clonotype came up a few times. The V and J genes are TRBV11-3 and TRBJ2-7; D might be TRBD1 (6 bases). The germline V gene has CDR1 SGHNT and CDR2 YENEEA. Trimming took off 2 bases at V and 6 bases at J, with 14 bases between the two ends. The CDR3 is made up of 14 amino acids. CDR3 residues: CASSLQAGVGEQYF. As DNA, the CDR3 is TGTGCCAGCAGCTTACAAGCAGGGGTAGGCGAGCAGTACTTC.

By frequency in the sample, this clonotype is large. The V call is TRBV19, the J call TRBJ1-5, with TRBD1 matching 7 bases. The CDR3 extends over 16 amino acids. V was pared by 4 bases and J by 3 bases, with 9 bases of the junction left unmatched. The V gene's germline CDR1 is LNHDA and CDR2 SQIVND (reference sequence). The CDR3 DNA reads as TGTGCCAGTAGTAGGAGGGGGCGAGGGGCCAATCAGCCCCAGCATTTT. Protein sequence: CASSRRGRGANQPQHF.

This clonotype appeared a few times. This chain links TRBV11-2 with TRBJ1-1, with D tentatively TRBD1 (5 bases). The CDR3 consists of 17 residues. Trimming removed 5 bases from V and 7 bases from J, with 26 bases in between. Germline CDR1 is SGHAT and CDR2 is FQNNGV. The CDR3 sequence: CASSPINGGQRDGEAFF. DNA of the CDR3: TGTGCCAGCAGCCCGATCAACGGGGGTCAACGGGATGGTGAAGCTTTCTTT.

By share of the sample, this clonotype is medium-sized. The gene calls are TRBV20-1 and TRBJ1-5; 9 nucleotides agree with TRBD1. The CDR3 contains 15 residues. Germline-derived CDR1 and CDR2 are DFQATT and SNEGSKA (reference sequence). Unmatched junction bases numbered 7, after V lost 5 bases and J lost 2 bases. CDR3 in amino acids: CSAWTGAGGNQPQHF. The CDR3 region has the DNA TGCAGTGCTTGGACAGGGGCGGGTGGCAATCAGCCCCAGCATTTT.

V is TRBV7-2 and J is TRBJ2-7; 9 bases fit TRBD2. Germline loops: CDR1 SGHTA, CDR2 FQGNSA. CDR3 length: 15 amino acids. J gave up 6 bases and V 5 bases, and 11 bases lay outside the gene matches. CDR3 nucleotides: TGTGCCAGCAGCCGTTCCGGGACTAGCTGGATCGAGCAGTACTTC. Translated, it gives CASSRSGTSWIEQYF.

This clonotype appeared a few times. The genes are TRBV7-9 and TRBJ1-1, with 7 bases that match TRBD1. The junction had 13 bases not matched to a gene; V was cut back by 1 base and J by 2 bases. This CDR3 contains 18 residues. Germline V CDR1 and CDR2: SEHNR, FQNEAQ (reference sequence). The CDR3 region has the DNA TGTGCCAGCAGCTTAGATTTACTATTCGGGACAGCAAACACTGAAGCTTTCTTT. Translation: CASSLDLLFGTANTEAFF. The entire variable domain, with the rest obtained from reference TRBV7-9 and TRBJ1-1, is as follows: DTGVSQNPRHKITKRGQNVTFRCDPISEHNRLYWYRQTLGQGPEFLTYFQNEAQLEKSRLLSDRFSAERPKGSFSTLEIQRTEQGDSAMYLCASSLDLLFGTANTEAFFGQGTRLTVV.

The CDR3 protein is CASSGQVSGELFF. In nucleotides, the CDR3 is TGTGCCAGCAGCGGGCAGGTCTCCGGGGAGCTGTTTTTT. The chain employs TRBV2 and TRBJ2-2, with no clear D. The CDR3 sequence is 13 residues long. In germline, CDR1 is SNHLY, CDR2 FYNNEI. Trimming cost V 6 bases and J 6 bases, with 11 bases left between them.